This TCR beta chain is drawn from a study of T cells after yellow fever vaccination. Study-wide context: Preparation of the low-cell-number fractions used SMART-Seq v4 Ultra Low Input.

For TCR, cDNA came from 5'RACE template switching, which added a universal primer site and UMIs. TCRdb recomputed calls from the 5' RACE reads with MiXCR, one row per CDR3 protein. The data contain about 85,000 distinct CDR3 sequences, 13% of them seen just once; the ten biggest clones take up about 22%. Losses at the gene ends were 1 base for V and 3 bases for J; bases not matched to a gene: 1. This CDR3 is built from 14 residues. Germline values: CDR1 SGHTA, CDR2 FQGTGA. This clonotype appeared many times. V and J are TRBV7-3 and TRBJ2-7, with 9 bases identical to TRBD2. This clonotype was obtained from a young man who received the YFV17D yellow fever vaccine. Sequencing was performed on CD8+ T cells not binding an NS4B(214-222) dextramer, sorted from PBMCs, taken approximately 22 days after the first yellow fever vaccination. The DNA for the CDR3 is TGTGCCAGCAGCTTAAGCGGGGGGGACTACGAGCAGTACTTC. The encoded protein is CASSLSGGDYEQYF.